A single sample gave rise to the 18 T cell receptor beta chains below, sequenced in a study of blood T cell repertoires in COVID-19. The table came from immunoSEQ multiplex PCR; TCRdb's copy has only in-frame clones and leaves some out. The table has approximately 240,000 clones, 65% to 85% seen once. The source material was peripheral blood. These receptors all come from a woman aged 35 to 49 with active or convalescent COVID-19.

This chain joins TRBV11-1 and TRBJ1-1; 9 bases match TRBD1. The CDR3 extends over 16 amino acids. Trimming at V came to 1 base and at J to 12 bases, leaving 15 bases not matched to a gene. In germline, CDR1 is SGHAT, CDR2 FQDESV (reference sequence). CDR3 loop: CASSLDTGGAALVSFF. The CDR3 DNA sequence: TGTGCCAGCAGCTTAGATACAGGGGGCGCCGCGTTAGTGTCTTTCTTT.

J is TRBJ1-2 and V is TRBV2; tentatively, D is TRBD1 (5 bases). The V gene's germline CDR1 is SNHLY and CDR2 FYNNEI. The CDR3 sequence is 10 residues long. Trimming left V 11 bases short and J 6 bases short, with 10 bases between. The DNA of the CDR3 is TGTGCCGTCTGGGGGGATGGCTACACCTTC. Amino acid sequence: CAVWGDGYTF.

About this clone: A single base separates this from a much larger clone, so it may be a read error. The sample has other DNA sequences that encode this CDR3 too. The chain recombines TRBV9 with TRBJ2-3; no clear D gene. V lost 4 bases to trimming and J lost 5 bases, with 5 bases between them. The CDR3 spans 11 residues. In germline, CDR1 is SGDLS, CDR2 YYNGEE. The CDR3: CASSRGDTQYF. CDR3 DNA sequence: TGTGCCAGCAGCCGCGGAGATACGCAGTATTTT.

This sequence joins TRBV7-3 and TRBJ2-1; 9 positions agree with TRBD1. V was clipped by 0 bases and J by 7 bases; unmatched bases: 13. Germline V CDR1 and CDR2: SGHTA, FQGTGA. The CDR3 is 18 amino acids. The chain's CDR3 is CASSLTLPGQGTLNEQFF. For the CDR3, the DNA is TGTGCCAGCAGCTTAACATTACCGGGACAGGGTACGTTGAATGAGCAGTTCTTC. The full variable domain, in which reference TRBV7-3 and TRBJ2-1 provide the parts outside the CDR3, is GAGVSQTPSNKVTEKGKYVELRCDPISGHTALYWYRQSLGQGPEFLIYFQGTGAADDSGLPNDRFFAVRPEGSVSTLKIQRTERGDSAVYLCASSLTLPGQGTLNEQFFGPGTRLTVL.

The genes are TRBV6-4 and TRBJ2-3, with D possibly being TRBD1 (6 bases). The CDR3 covers 13 residues. V was shortened by 4 bases and J by 3 bases, with 8 bases between the two germline ends. Looked up from germline, CDR1 is MRHNA and CDR2 is SNTAGT. Written as DNA, the CDR3 is TGTGCCAGCAGTGGGACAGTTACAGATACGCAGTATTTT. It translates to CASSGTVTDTQYF.

This sequence joins TRBV10-3 and TRBJ2-5, with D possibly being TRBD1 (6 bases). The V gene lost 6 bases and the J gene lost 5 bases, with 13 bases spanning the gap. The V gene's germline CDR1 is ENHRY and CDR2 SYGVKD. The CDR3 extends over 13 amino acids. Here the CDR3 DNA reads TGTGCCATCAGCCCCCGACAGGAGGAGACCCAGTACTTC. Its translation is CAISPRQEETQYF.

This clone was counted between two and nine times. The CDR3 reads CAWSETGSNQPQHF. Here the CDR3 DNA reads TGTGCCTGGAGTGAAACAGGTAGCAATCAGCCCCAGCATTTT. This rearrangement joins TRBV30 to TRBJ1-5, with D possibly matching TRBD1 (5 bases). V was pared by 1 base and J by 0 bases, with 7 bases between. In germline, CDR1 is GTSNPN, CDR2 SVGIG (reference sequence). This CDR3 contains 14 residues.

V and J are TRBV7-9 and TRBJ2-1, with a tentative D call TRBD1 (6 bases). Germline CDR1 is SEHNR and CDR2 is FQNEAQ (reference sequence). CDR3 length equals 18 residues. Trimming took 4 bases from V and 4 from J, leaving 23 bases between them. The CDR3 nucleotides read TGTGCCAGCAGCTCCACCGGGTTCTCCGGGACAAGGTACAATGAGCAGTTCTTC. This encodes CASSSTGFSGTRYNEQFF.

V is TRBV6-6 and J is TRBJ1-1; D unclear. CDR3 length: 13 residues. The V gene lost 7 bases and the J gene lost 1 base, with 10 bases spanning the gap. The germline gives CDR1 MNHNY, CDR2 SVGAGI (reference sequence). The CDR3 DNA sequence: TGTGCCAGCAAACAGAACGGGAACACTGAAGCTTTCTTT. Its translation: CASKQNGNTEAFF.

The count of this clone is one. The rearrangement joins TRBV7-3 to TRBJ1-6, with D maybe TRBD1 (5 bases). CDR1 is SGHTA, CDR2 FQGTGA, per germline. Deletions cut 2 bases from V and 7 bases from J, with 12 bases between. This CDR3 contains 15 residues. For the CDR3, the DNA is TGTGCCAGCAGCTTACTTGGACATGAAAATTCACCCCTCCACTTT. It yields the protein CASSLLGHENSPLHF.

Points on this clone: This same CDR3 is encoded by further DNA sequences in the sample. The rearrangement uses TRBV5-1 and TRBJ2-1, with unresolved D. Germline V CDR1 and CDR2: SGHRS, YFSETQ. CDR3 length: 11 amino acids. The germline V and J ends were trimmed by 3 bases and 7 bases, with 5 bases remaining between them. The chain's CDR3 is CASSSLNEQFF. DNA of the CDR3: TGCGCCAGCAGCTCCCTTAATGAGCAGTTCTTC.

The chain carries TRBV9 and TRBJ1-1, with TRBD1 matching 7 bases. This CDR3 is built from 14 residues. Trimming at V came to 4 bases and at J to 6 bases, leaving 9 bases not matched to a gene. Germline V gene data show CDR1 as SGDLS and CDR2 as YYNGEE. Here the CDR3 DNA reads TGTGCCAGCAGCTCCCGACAGGGCCTTGCTGAAGCTTTCTTT. Its protein product is CASSSRQGLAEAFF. The whole variable domain, filled in from reference TRBV9 and TRBJ1-1, reads DSGVTQTPKHLITATGQRVTLRCSPRSGDLSVYWYQQSLDQGLQFLIQYYNGEERAKGNILERFSAQQFPDLHSELNLSSLELGDSALYFCASSSRQGLAEAFFGQGTRLTVV.

The J gene is TRBJ2-3, the V gene TRBV3-1 (or the pseudogene TRBV3-2), with 9 bases identical to TRBD2. This CDR3 is 16 amino acids long. Trimming cost V 1 base and J 8 bases; bases outside gene matches: 10. From germline, CDR1 is LGHDT and CDR2 YNNKEL (reference sequence). The CDR3 here is CASSQVGGGGAGTQYF. CDR3 DNA: TGTGCCAGCAGCCAAGTGGGCGGCGGGGGGGCTGGTACGCAGTATTTT.

The rearrangement joins TRBV7-8 to TRBJ1-4, with 7 bases lining up with TRBD1. From germline, CDR1 is SGHVS and CDR2 FQNEAQ. Trimming at V came to 7 bases and at J to 8 bases, leaving 4 bases not matched to a gene. The CDR3 is 12 residues long. CDR3 loop: CASKGGSEKLFF. CDR3 bases: TGTGCCAGCAAAGGGGGCAGCGAAAAACTGTTTTTT.

DNA for the CDR3: TGTGCCAGCAGTCCATTGAGGTGGGGGGATGCCTACGAGCAGTACGTC. Translating gives CASSPLRWGDAYEQYV. The gene calls are TRBV27 and TRBJ2-7; D is perhaps TRBD2 (6 bases). The CDR3 loop spans 16 amino acids. Looked up from germline, CDR1 is MNHEY and CDR2 is SMNVEV (reference sequence). The V and J ends lost 5 bases and 2 bases respectively, with 19 bases between them.

The genes are TRBV7-2 and TRBJ1-5; no firm D call. Trimming cost V 1 base and J 0 bases, with 7 bases left between them. CDR1 is SGHTA, CDR2 FQGNSA, per germline. The CDR3 has 15 residues. DNA for the CDR3: TGTGCCAGCAGCTTAGGAGACACTAGCAATCAGCCCCAGCATTTT. It codes for CASSLGDTSNQPQHF.

V is TRBV10-3 and J is TRBJ1-2; 8 bases are a match to TRBD1. Germline V gene sequence: CDR1 ENHRY, CDR2 SYGVKD. V dropped 5 bases and J dropped 6; count of bases not matched to a gene: 5. The CDR3 spans 13 residues. Here the CDR3 reads CAISLQGEDGYTF. CDR3 DNA: TGTGCCATCAGTTTACAGGGGGAGGATGGCTACACCTTC.

J is TRBJ1-6 and V is TRBV28, with a tentative D call TRBD1 (6 bases). CDR3 length: 15 residues. Germline CDR1 reads MDHEN; CDR2 reads SYDVKM. V was shortened by 5 bases and J by 10 bases, with 18 bases between the two germline ends. For the CDR3, the DNA is TGTGCCAGCAGTCACGGGACATTCGGGTCCTCACCCCTCCACTTT. Its protein is CASSHGTFGSSPLHF.